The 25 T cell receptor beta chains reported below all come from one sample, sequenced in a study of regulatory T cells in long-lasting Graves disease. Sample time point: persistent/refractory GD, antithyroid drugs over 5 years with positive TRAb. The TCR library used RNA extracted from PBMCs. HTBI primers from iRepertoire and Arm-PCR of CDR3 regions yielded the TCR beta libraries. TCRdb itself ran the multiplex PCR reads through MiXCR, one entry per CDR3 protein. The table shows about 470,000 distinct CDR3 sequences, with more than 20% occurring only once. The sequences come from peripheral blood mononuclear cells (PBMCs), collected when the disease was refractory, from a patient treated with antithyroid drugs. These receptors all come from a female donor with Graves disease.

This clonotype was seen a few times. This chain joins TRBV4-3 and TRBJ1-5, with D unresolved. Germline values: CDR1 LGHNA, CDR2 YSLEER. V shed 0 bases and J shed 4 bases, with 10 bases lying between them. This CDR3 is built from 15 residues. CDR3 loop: CASSQEKGANQPQHF. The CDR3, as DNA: TGCGCCAGCAGCCAAGAAAAGGGTGCTAATCAGCCCCAGCATTTT.

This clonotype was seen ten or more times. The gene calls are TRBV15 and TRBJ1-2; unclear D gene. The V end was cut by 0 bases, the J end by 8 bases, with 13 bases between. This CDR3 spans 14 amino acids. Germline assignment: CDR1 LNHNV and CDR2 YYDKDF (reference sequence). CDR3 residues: CATSRDLGFEGYTF. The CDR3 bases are TGTGCCACCAGCAGAGATCTAGGGTTTGAAGGCTACACCTTC.

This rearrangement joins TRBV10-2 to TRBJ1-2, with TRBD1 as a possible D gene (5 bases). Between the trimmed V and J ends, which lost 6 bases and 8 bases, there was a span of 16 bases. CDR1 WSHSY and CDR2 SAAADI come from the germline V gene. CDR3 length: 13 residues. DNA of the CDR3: TGCGCCAGCAGGTCGGGGGGGGACCACGGCTACACCTTC. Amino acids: CASRSGGDHGYTF.

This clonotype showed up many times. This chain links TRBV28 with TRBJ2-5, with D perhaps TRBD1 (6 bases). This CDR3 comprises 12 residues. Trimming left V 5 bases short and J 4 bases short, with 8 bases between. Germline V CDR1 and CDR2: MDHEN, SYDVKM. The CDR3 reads CASSTGRETQYF. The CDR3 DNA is TGTGCCAGCAGTACAGGGAGAGAGACCCAGTACTTC.

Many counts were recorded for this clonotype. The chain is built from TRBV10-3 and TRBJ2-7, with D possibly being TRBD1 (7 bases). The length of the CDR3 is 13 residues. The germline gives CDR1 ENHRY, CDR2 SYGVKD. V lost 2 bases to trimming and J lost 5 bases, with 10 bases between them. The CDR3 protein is CAISEGRGDEQYF. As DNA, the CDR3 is TGTGCCATCAGTGAGGGCAGGGGGGACGAGCAGTACTTC.

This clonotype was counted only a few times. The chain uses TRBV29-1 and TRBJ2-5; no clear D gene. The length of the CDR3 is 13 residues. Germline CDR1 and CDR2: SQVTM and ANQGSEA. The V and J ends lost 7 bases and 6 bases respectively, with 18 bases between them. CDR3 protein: CSAAIGGIQTQYF. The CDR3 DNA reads TGCAGCGCCGCGATAGGTGGAATACAGACCCAGTACTTC.

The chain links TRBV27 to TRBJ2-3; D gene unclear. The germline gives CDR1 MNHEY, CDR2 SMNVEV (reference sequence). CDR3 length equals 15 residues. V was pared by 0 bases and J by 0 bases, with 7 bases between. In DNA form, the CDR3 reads TGTGCCAGCAGTTTATCCTCGGCTAGCACAGATACGCAGTATTTT. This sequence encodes CASSLSSASTDTQYF.

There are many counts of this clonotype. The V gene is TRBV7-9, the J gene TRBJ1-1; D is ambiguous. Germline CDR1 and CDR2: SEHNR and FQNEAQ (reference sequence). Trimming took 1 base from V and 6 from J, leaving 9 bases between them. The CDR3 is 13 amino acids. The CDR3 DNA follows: TGTGCCAGCAGCTTAGGGGGAGTACCTGAAGCTTTCTTT. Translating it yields CASSLGGVPEAFF.

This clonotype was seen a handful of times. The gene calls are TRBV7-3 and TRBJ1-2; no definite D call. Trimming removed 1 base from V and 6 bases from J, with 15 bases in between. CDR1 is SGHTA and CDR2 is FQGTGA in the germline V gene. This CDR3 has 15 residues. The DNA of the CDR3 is TGTGCCAGCAGCTTAATGAGCGGTAACATGCATGGCTACACCTTC. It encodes CASSLMSGNMHGYTF.

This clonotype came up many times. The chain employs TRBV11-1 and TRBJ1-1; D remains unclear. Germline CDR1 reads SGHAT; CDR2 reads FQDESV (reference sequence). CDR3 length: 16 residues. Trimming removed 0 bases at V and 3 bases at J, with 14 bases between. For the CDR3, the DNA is TGTGCCAGCAGCTTAGCGGGAATTCGGCCTTACACTGAAGCTTTCTTT. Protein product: CASSLAGIRPYTEAFF.

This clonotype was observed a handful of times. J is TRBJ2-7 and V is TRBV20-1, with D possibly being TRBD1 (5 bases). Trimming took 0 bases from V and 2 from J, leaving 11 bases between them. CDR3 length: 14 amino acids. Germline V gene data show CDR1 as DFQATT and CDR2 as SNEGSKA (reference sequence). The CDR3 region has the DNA TGCAGTGCTAGAGACAGGGAAGCACCCTACGAGCAGTACTTC. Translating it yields CSARDREAPYEQYF.

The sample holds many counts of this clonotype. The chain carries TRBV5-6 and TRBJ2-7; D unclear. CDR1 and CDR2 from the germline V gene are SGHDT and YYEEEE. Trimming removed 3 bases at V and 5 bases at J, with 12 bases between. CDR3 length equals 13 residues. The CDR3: CASSSAVPHEQYF. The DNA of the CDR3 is TGTGCCAGCAGCTCCGCCGTCCCCCACGAGCAGTACTTC.

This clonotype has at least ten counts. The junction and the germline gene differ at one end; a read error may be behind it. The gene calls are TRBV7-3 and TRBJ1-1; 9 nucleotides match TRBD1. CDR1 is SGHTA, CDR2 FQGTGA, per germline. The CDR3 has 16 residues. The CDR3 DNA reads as TGTGCCAGCAGTATTACAGGGGGCGCTTTGAAAACTGAAGCTTTCTTT. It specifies CASSITGGALKTEAFF.

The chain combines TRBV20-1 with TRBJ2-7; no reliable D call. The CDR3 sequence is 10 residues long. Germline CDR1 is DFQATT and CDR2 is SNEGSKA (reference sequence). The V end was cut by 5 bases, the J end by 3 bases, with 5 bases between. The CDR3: CSAGYYEQYF. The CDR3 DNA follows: TGCAGTGCTGGGTACTACGAGCAGTACTTC.

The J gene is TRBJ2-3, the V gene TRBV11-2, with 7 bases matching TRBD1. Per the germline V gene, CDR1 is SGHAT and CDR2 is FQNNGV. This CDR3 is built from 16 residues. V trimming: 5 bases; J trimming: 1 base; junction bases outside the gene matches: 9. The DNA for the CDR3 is TGTGCCAGCAGCCCGCGCCCCGGGACAGGCACAGATACGCAGTATTTT. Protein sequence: CASSPRPGTGTDTQYF.

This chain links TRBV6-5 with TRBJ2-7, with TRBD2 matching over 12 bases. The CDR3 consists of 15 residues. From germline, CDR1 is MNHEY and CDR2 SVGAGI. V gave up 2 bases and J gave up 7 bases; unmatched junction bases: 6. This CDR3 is CASSYTGTSGWEQYF. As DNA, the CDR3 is TGTGCCAGCAGTTACACCGGGACTAGCGGGTGGGAGCAGTACTTC.

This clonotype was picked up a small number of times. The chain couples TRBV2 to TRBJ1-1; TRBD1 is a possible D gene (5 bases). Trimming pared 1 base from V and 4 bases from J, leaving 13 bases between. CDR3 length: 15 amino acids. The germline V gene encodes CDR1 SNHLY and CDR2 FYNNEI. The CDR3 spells CASSEGRVGSTEAFF. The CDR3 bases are TGTGCCAGCAGTGAAGGCAGGGTAGGGTCCACTGAAGCTTTCTTT.

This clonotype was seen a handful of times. CDR3 sequence: CASRDGDSTYEQYF. DNA of the CDR3: TGTGCCAGCAGAGACGGGGACAGTACCTACGAGCAGTACTTC. V usage is TRBV7-9 and J usage is TRBJ2-7; 7 nucleotides align to TRBD1. With V trimmed by 6 bases and J by 2 bases, 7 bases remained unmatched. Germline V gene lookup returns CDR1 SEHNR and CDR2 FQNEAQ (reference sequence). This CDR3 has 14 residues. Looking up the rest from reference TRBV7-9 and TRBJ2-7 gives the full variable domain: DTGVSQNPRHKITKRGQNVTFRCDPISEHNRLYWYRQTLGQGPEFLTYFQNEAQLEKSRLLSDRFSAERPKGSFSTLEIQRTEQGDSAMYLCASRDGDSTYEQYFGPGTRLTVT.

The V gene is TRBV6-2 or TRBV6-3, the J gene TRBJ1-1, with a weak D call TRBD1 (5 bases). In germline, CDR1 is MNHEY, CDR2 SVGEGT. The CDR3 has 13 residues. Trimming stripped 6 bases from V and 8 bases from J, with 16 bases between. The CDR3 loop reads CASSIPSAGEAFF. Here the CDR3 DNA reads TGTGCCAGCAGCATACCTTCGGCAGGGGAAGCTTTCTTT.

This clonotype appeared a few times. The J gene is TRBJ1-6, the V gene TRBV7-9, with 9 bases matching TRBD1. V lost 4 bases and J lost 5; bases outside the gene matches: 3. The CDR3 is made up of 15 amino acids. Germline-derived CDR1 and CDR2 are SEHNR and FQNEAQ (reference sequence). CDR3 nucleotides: TGTGCCAGCAGCTCGGGGACAGGGAATAATTCACCCCTCCACTTT. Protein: CASSSGTGNNSPLHF.

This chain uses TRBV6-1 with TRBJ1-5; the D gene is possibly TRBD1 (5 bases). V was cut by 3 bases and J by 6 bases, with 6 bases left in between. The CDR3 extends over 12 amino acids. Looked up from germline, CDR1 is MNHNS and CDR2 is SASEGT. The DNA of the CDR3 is TGTGCCAGCAGTGACAGGGTTCAGCCCCAGCATTTT. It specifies CASSDRVQPQHF.

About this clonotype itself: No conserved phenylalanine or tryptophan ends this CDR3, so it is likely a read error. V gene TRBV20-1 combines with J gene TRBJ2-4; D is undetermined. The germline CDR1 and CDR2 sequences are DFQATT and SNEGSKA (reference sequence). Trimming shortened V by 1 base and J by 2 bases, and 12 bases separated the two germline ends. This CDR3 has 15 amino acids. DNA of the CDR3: TGCAGTGCTAGAGTCGGCAGTAGGTCCAAAAACATTCAGTACTCC. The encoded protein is CSARVGSRSKNIQYS.

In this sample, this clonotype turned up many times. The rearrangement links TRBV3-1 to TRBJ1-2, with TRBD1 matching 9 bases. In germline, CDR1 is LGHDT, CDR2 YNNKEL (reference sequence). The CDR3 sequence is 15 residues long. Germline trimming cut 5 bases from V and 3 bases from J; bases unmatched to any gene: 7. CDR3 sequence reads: CASSKNTGGDYGYTF. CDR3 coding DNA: TGTGCCAGCAGCAAAAACACAGGGGGCGACTATGGCTACACCTTC.

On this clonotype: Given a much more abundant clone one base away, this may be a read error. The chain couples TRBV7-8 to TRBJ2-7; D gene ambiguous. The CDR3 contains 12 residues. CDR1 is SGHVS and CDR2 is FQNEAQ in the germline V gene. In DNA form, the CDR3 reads TGTGCCAGCAGCTCCACCCGCTACGAGCGGTACTTC. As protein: CASSSTRYERYF.

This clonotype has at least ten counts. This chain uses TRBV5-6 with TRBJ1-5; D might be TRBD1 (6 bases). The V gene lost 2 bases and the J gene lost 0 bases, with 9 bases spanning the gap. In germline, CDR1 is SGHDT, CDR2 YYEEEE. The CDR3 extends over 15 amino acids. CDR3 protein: CASSLGGYSNQPQHF. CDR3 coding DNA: TGTGCCAGCAGCTTAGGGGGATATAGCAATCAGCCCCAGCATTTT.